This is a list of T cell receptor beta chains from one sample in a study of graft-versus-host responses after intestinal transplantation. Their antigens remain unidentified. Only in-frame clones appear in the TCRdb table, and some are missing; sequencing was by immunoSEQ multiplex PCR. The sample shows under 95,000 clones, about nine tenths of them seen only once. The source material was unstimulated CD4+ T cells sorted from spleen or lymph node cells, sampled before transplant. All receptors derive from a human donor who was the organ donor for an intestinal transplant. Both conserved end residues are part of each CDR3. The D gene is left open where the match is weak. Part of the rows lack a size; the others show once, few, many or a class for expanded clones.

v_gene,j_gene,d_gene,len,abundance,CDR3aa,CDR3nt
TRBV18,TRBJ2-1,-,15,-,CASSSVLGLANEQFF,TGTGCCAGCTCATCCGTACTAGGTTTGGCGAATGAGCAGTTCTTC
TRBV18,TRBJ2-7,TRBD1,15,-,CASSPSLDRNPEQYF,TGTGCCAGCTCACCGAGTTTGGACAGGAACCCCGAGCAGTACTTC
TRBV5-1,TRBJ2-7,-,15,-,CASSLAGQGGYEQYF,TGCGCCAGCAGCTTGGCCGGGCAGGGGGGCTACGAGCAGTACTTC
TRBV15,TRBJ2-1,TRBD2,19,-,CATSRRWQLAGDSYNEQFF,TGTGCCACCAGCAGAAGGTGGCAGCTAGCGGGGGACTCCTACAATGAGCAGTTCTTC
TRBV5-1,TRBJ2-3,TRBD2,16,-,CASSLWTSGGLGTQYF,TGCGCCAGCAGCTTGTGGACTAGCGGGGGGCTCGGTACGCAGTATTTT
TRBV6-4,TRBJ2-3,TRBD2,16,-,CASSDGPGGGTDTQYF,TGTGCCAGCAGTGACGGCCCGGGAGGCGGCACAGATACGCAGTATTTT
TRBV15,TRBJ2-5,TRBD1,15,-,CATSRDRGTEETQYF,TGTGCCACCAGCAGAGATCGAGGGACAGAAGAGACCCAGTACTTC
TRBV5-1,TRBJ1-5,-,13,-,CASSSTPGQPQHF,TGCGCCAGCAGCTCGACACCGGGGCAGCCCCAGCATTTT
TRBV15,TRBJ2-2,TRBD2,18,once,CATSRDVAGGLNTGELFF,TGTGCCACCAGCAGAGATGTAGCGGGGGGGTTAAACACCGGGGAGCTGTTTTTT
TRBV2,TRBJ2-5,-,10,-,CASRRETQYF,TGTGCCAGCAGGAGAGAGACCCAGTACTTC
TRBV5-1,TRBJ1-4,TRBD1,18,-,CASLRDRGPSPFNEKLFF,TGCGCCAGCCTTCGGGACAGGGGCCCCAGCCCCTTTAATGAAAAACTGTTTTTT
TRBV7-2,TRBJ2-7,TRBD2,15,-,CASSLRTSGTYEQYF,TGTGCCAGCAGCTTGCGGACTAGCGGAACCTACGAGCAGTACTTC
TRBV4-2,TRBJ2-3,TRBD1,15,-,CASSLQGAPADTQYF,TGTGCCAGCAGCCTGCAGGGGGCGCCTGCAGATACGCAGTATTTT
TRBV5-4,TRBJ1-1,-,14,-,CASSPGRDVTEAFF,TGTGCCAGCAGCCCTGGACGGGATGTCACTGAAGCTTTCTTT
TRBV19,TRBJ2-7,-,16,-,CASSTPGGPKGYEQYF,TGTGCCAGTAGCACGCCCGGCGGTCCGAAAGGCTACGAGCAGTACTTC